The 3 T cell receptor beta chains presented below share a single source sample, sequenced in a study of Graves' ophthalmopathy and Graves' hyperthyroidism. Amplified TCR beta CDR3 regions were obtained using RNA transcripts as template. In the first round, RT-PCR was carried out with HTBI primers, and a multiplex PCR formed the second round. TCRdb processed the multiplex PCR reads anew with MiXCR; each CDR3 protein has one entry. The sample yields 300,000 to 450,000 distinct CDR3 sequences, 17% seen once. The sample taken for sequencing was peripheral blood. Every receptor here comes from an adult woman with stable Graves' hyperthyroidism.

This clonotype was counted ten times or more. The chain links TRBV28 to TRBJ2-5; no clear D gene. In germline, CDR1 is MDHEN, CDR2 SYDVKM. The length of the CDR3 is 14 residues. Between the trimmed V and J ends, which lost 2 bases and 3 bases, there was a span of 10 bases. CDR3 region: CASSLEWSEETQYF. As DNA, the CDR3 is TGTGCCAGCAGTTTAGAGTGGTCAGAAGAGACCCAGTACTTC. Full variable domain (remainder filled in from reference TRBV28 and TRBJ2-5): DVKVTQSSRYLVKRTGEKVFLECVQDMDHENMFWYRQDPGLGLRLIYFSYDVKMKEKGDIPEGYSVSREKKERFSLILESASTNQTSMYLCASSLEWSEETQYFGPGTRLLVL.

The chain carries TRBV15 and TRBJ1-1; no reliable D call. This CDR3 is 14 amino acids long. The V and J ends lost 1 base and 0 bases respectively, with 6 bases between them. CDR1 and CDR2 (germline): LNHNV, YYDKDF (reference sequence). The DNA for the CDR3 is TGTGCCACCAGCAGAGTGGCGGTGAACACTGAAGCTTTCTTT. Translation gives CATSRVAVNTEAFF.

This clonotype was found a few times. This chain uses TRBV5-1 with TRBJ1-5, with D tentatively TRBD1 (5 bases). CDR1 and CDR2 from the germline V gene are SGHRS and YFSETQ. V lost 0 bases and J 4 bases, leaving 8 bases between the germline ends. This CDR3 has 14 amino acids. This CDR3 reads CASSLGGRNQPQHF. The CDR3 DNA sequence: TGCGCCAGCAGCTTGGGGGGACGGAATCAGCCCCAGCATTTT.